These T cell receptor beta chains were read from a single sample in a study of shared clonotypes between healthy human individuals. Some clones are missing from TCRdb's copy, which holds only in-frame ones; the method was immunoSEQ multiplex PCR. Counted here are about 750,000 clones, over 90% occurring once; the ten biggest clones make up 20% to 30%. Sequencing input: naive CD8+ T cells sorted from blood. The origin of the receptors is a man aged 30-40 years in good health. Each CDR3 is given with its conserved first and last residue. The order of the fields is V gene, J gene, clone size, D gene, CDR3 protein, CDR3 DNA. The D gene is left open where the match is weak. Clone size is stated in some rows and not others, as once, few, many or a class when expanded.

TRBV9,TRBJ2-1,.,.,CASSVVENEQFF,TGTGCCAGCAGCGTAGTAGAGAATGAGCAGTTCTTC
TRBV27,TRBJ1-5,.,.,CASSLGQNNQPQHF,TGTGCCAGCAGTTTAGGGCAAAACAATCAGCCCCAGCATTTT
TRBV7-7,TRBJ2-7,.,.,CASSRGTSEEQYF,TGTGCTAGCAGCCGGGGGACTTCGGAAGAGCAGTACTTC
TRBV27,TRBJ2-1,.,TRBD2,CASSLGAGGPRHEQFF,TGTGCCAGCAGTCTGGGAGCGGGAGGGCCGCGCCATGAGCAGTTCTTC
TRBV28,TRBJ2-7,.,.,CASSIPREFGHEQYF,TGTGCCAGCAGTATCCCTCGGGAATTCGGCCACGAGCAGTACTTC
TRBV29-1,TRBJ2-3,once,.,CSVEGRDTQYF,TGCAGCGTTGAGGGTAGGGATACGCAGTATTTT
TRBV19,TRBJ1-5,.,.,CASSTMTNQPQHF,TGTGCCAGTAGCACTATGACCAATCAGCCCCAGCATTTT
TRBV28,TRBJ1-5,.,.,CASSFDSNQPQHF,TGTGCCAGCAGTTTTGATAGCAATCAGCCCCAGCATTTT
TRBV10-3,TRBJ2-7,.,.,CAVSGSYEQYF,TGTGCCGTCAGCGGGTCCTACGAGCAGTACTTC
TRBV4-1,TRBJ2-5,once,.,CASSQAQGEQETQYF,TGCGCCAGCAGCCAAGCACAGGGAGAGCAAGAGACCCAGTACTTC